This T cell receptor beta chain emerged from a study of blood T cells in healthy people across ages. The wider study: Per every two T cells, about one barcoded beta molecule was captured by template switching.

Through a sample-barcoded 5' primer and a J-beta primer mix, a second PCR was run for roughly 7 to 11 cycles. TCRdb re-derived calls from the 5' RACE reads in MiXCR, one entry per CDR3 protein. The table includes 1.5 million to 2 million distinct CDR3 sequences, roughly 43% detected once. The CDR3 consists of 12 residues. In germline, CDR1 is SQVTM, CDR2 ANQGSEA. V lost 4 bases to trimming and J lost 7 bases; unmatched junction nucleotides: 6. As for this clonotype: Antigen unknown.

The study, taken as a whole, reports: Diversity of TCR beta per million T cells declined in a roughly linear way with age. The long-lived group displayed more naive CD4+ cells, plus higher diversity, than the aged donors did.

Source material: blood. The sequence was collected from a human donor in good health. The chain has TRBV29-1 and TRBJ1-2; 7 nucleotides align to TRBD1. This CDR3 is CSVGAAGGGYTF. CDR3 bases: TGCAGCGTTGGGGCGGCAGGGGGTGGCTACACCTTC.